The entry below describes one TCR beta chain. The data stem from a study of technical replicates of blood from a handful of donors. Measured with immunoSEQ multiplex PCR; TCRdb has only the in-frame clones, and not every one. The data hold about 12,000 clones, with approximately 96% observed a single time. Trimming cost V 4 bases and J 6 bases; bases outside gene matches: 15. This CDR3 is built from 17 residues. Germline assignment: CDR1 SGDLS and CDR2 YYNGEE. The sequencing sample was made of PBMCs. The TCR originated in a human donor in good health. V usage is TRBV9 and J usage is TRBJ1-2, with TRBD1 identical over 10 bases. The CDR3: CASSPLPPGTGEDGYTF. CDR3 DNA: TGTGCCAGCAGCCCCCTTCCCCCGGGGACAGGGGAGGATGGCTACACCTTC.